These 32 T cell receptor beta chains came from one sample sequenced in a study of shared clonotypes between healthy human individuals. Here immunoSEQ multiplex PCR was the method, and the copy in TCRdb shows in-frame clones only, minus some. Among around 2.1 million clones listed, 90% to 96% were seen once. Sequenced material: naive CD4+ T cells sorted from blood. Specified subset: CD45RA+ positively selected. These receptors all stem from a man in his late teens or twenties in good health.

V and J are TRBV5-4 and TRBJ2-7, with 7 bases fitting TRBD1. This CDR3 has 15 residues. After removal of 4 bases from V and 1 base from J, the junction contained 8 bases not matched to a gene. From germline, CDR1 is SGHNT and CDR2 YYREEE (reference sequence). The CDR3: CASSPVGRGSYEQYF. CDR3 nucleotide sequence: TGTGCCAGCAGCCCGGTGGGCAGGGGGTCCTACGAGCAGTACTTC.

This clone was observed a handful of times. The rearrangement uses TRBV27 and TRBJ1-6; D is uncertain. The CDR3 covers 13 residues. CDR1 is MNHEY, CDR2 SMNVEV, per germline (reference sequence). Trimming removed 6 bases from V and 9 bases from J, with 12 bases in between. The CDR3 DNA reads TGTGCCAGCAGCGCCGCAATACCTTCACCCCTCCACTTT. Protein sequence: CASSAAIPSPLHF.

The genes are TRBV5-1 and TRBJ1-4; 7 bases agree with TRBD1. CDR1 and CDR2 (germline): SGHRS, YFSETQ. This CDR3 is 14 amino acids long. J was trimmed by 8 bases and V by 4 bases; bases with no gene match: 8. Here the CDR3 DNA reads TGCGCCAGCAGCCGAACAGGGGATAGGGAAAAACTGTTTTTT. Its protein is CASSRTGDREKLFF.

This chain links TRBV5-5 with TRBJ1-6, with D unresolved. The CDR3 consists of 17 residues. Germline V gene sequence: CDR1 SGHKS, CDR2 YYEKEE (reference sequence). Deletions cut 0 bases from V and 0 bases from J, with 10 bases between. This chain's CDR3 is CASSLVPGSSYNSPLHF. The CDR3 nucleotides are TGTGCCAGCAGCTTGGTACCGGGGAGCTCCTATAATTCACCCCTCCACTTT.

The rearrangement uses TRBV7-3 and TRBJ2-6; D ambiguous. V lost 5 bases to trimming and J lost 0 bases, with 11 bases between them. The CDR3 totals 16 residues. Germline loops: CDR1 SGHTA, CDR2 FQGTGA. Written as DNA, the CDR3 is TGTGCCAGCAGCCCCAGACGGAGCTCTGGGGCCAACGTCCTGACTTTC. This gives the protein CASSPRRSSGANVLTF.

The V gene is TRBV4-1, the J gene TRBJ2-1; the D gene could be TRBD1 or TRBD2 (5 bases each). V shed 0 bases and J shed 5 bases, with 14 bases lying between them. CDR1 is MGHRA and CDR2 is YSYEKL in the germline V gene. The CDR3 is made up of 16 amino acids. The CDR3 is CASSQEGRAHDNEQFF. The CDR3 region has the DNA TGCGCCAGCAGCCAAGAGGGGCGGGCCCACGACAATGAGCAGTTCTTC.

This chain connects TRBV5-1 to TRBJ2-7; the D gene is possibly TRBD1 (5 bases). Germline-derived CDR1 and CDR2 are SGHRS and YFSETQ. V lost 6 bases and J 1 base, leaving 11 bases between the germline ends. The CDR3 is 13 residues long. CDR3 bases: TGCGCCAGCACTGCAGGGTTATCCTACGAGCAGTACTTC. It encodes CASTAGLSYEQYF. Filled out from reference TRBV5-1 and TRBJ2-7, the complete variable domain reads KAGVTQTPRYLIKTRGQQVTLSCSPISGHRSVSWYQQTPGQGLQFLFEYFSETQRNKGNFPGRFSGRQFSNSRSEMNVSTLELGDSALYLCASTAGLSYEQYFGPGTRLTVT.

The rearrangement uses TRBV13 and TRBJ2-1, with 11 bases fitting TRBD2. Germline CDR1 reads PRHDT; CDR2 reads FYEKMQ (reference sequence). This CDR3 has 15 amino acids. V lost 5 bases, J lost 12 bases, and 12 bases stayed unmatched. The CDR3 protein is CASSLSLAGGLGQFF. The CDR3 nucleotides read TGTGCCAGCAGCCTGAGCCTAGCGGGGGGCCTTGGGCAGTTCTTC.

The chain links TRBV11-2 to TRBJ1-4; tentative D call: TRBD1 (6 bases). The CDR3 covers 16 residues. With 3 bases removed from V and 4 bases from J, the gap between germline ends came to 15 bases. The germline CDR1 and CDR2 sequences are SGHAT and FQNNGV. In DNA form, the CDR3 reads TGTGCCAGCAGCTTTTCCCCTGCAGGGGTTAATGAAAAACTGTTTTTT. It specifies CASSFSPAGVNEKLFF.

Concerning this clone itself: This sample also contains other DNA sequences that code for the same CDR3. The genes are TRBV5-1 and TRBJ2-5; D gene unclear. The CDR3 is 12 amino acids. Per germline, CDR1 SGHRS and CDR2 YFSETQ. V was trimmed by 4 bases and J by 0 bases, leaving 4 bases between them. The CDR3 DNA sequence: TGCGCCAGCAGCCGGTACCAAGAGACCCAGTACTTC. It yields the protein CASSRYQETQYF.

This chain connects TRBV7-2 to TRBJ2-7, with 15 bases matching TRBD2. This CDR3 region has 15 residues. CDR1 and CDR2 from the germline V gene are SGHTA and FQGNSA. The V gene end was trimmed by 4 bases and the J gene end by 5 bases; junction bases not matched to a gene: 3. DNA for the CDR3: TGTGCCAGCAGCTCGGGACTAGCGGGAGGCAACGAGCAGTACTTC. Translated: CASSSGLAGGNEQYF.

This sequence joins TRBV6-5 and TRBJ1-4, with D possibly being TRBD1 (6 bases). Trimming took 6 bases from V and 4 from J, leaving 12 bases between them. From germline, CDR1 is MNHEY and CDR2 SVGAGI. This CDR3 has 14 residues. In DNA, the CDR3 is TGTGCCAGCAGGAGGGGGGCTAGTAATGAAAAACTGTTTTTT. Residues: CASRRGASNEKLFF.

The chain carries TRBV5-1 and TRBJ2-1; 12 bases are shared with TRBD2. Germline CDR1 is SGHRS and CDR2 is YFSETQ. The CDR3 contains 19 residues. Trimming took 0 bases from V and 0 from J; bases not matched to a gene: 7. The DNA of the CDR3 is TGCGCCAGCAGCTTGGTGTCTAGCGGGGGGGCCAGCTCCTACAATGAGCAGTTCTTC. Its protein product is CASSLVSSGGASSYNEQFF. The variable domain in full, with the rest retrieved from reference TRBV5-1 and TRBJ2-1, is KAGVTQTPRYLIKTRGQQVTLSCSPISGHRSVSWYQQTPGQGLQFLFEYFSETQRNKGNFPGRFSGRQFSNSRSEMNVSTLELGDSALYLCASSLVSSGGASSYNEQFFGPGTRLTVL.

The rearrangement uses TRBV12-5 and TRBJ2-7; no reliable D call. Germline CDR1 reads LGHNT; CDR2 reads FRNRAP. V lost 2 bases, J lost 1 base, and 12 bases lay in between. The CDR3 extends over 15 amino acids. The CDR3 coding sequence is TGTGCTAGTGGTTTGAGGGCAGGATATTCCTACGAGCAGTACTTC. Its protein is CASGLRAGYSYEQYF. The variable domain in full, completed from reference TRBV12-5 and TRBJ2-7, reads DARVTQTPRHKVTEMGQEVTMRCQPILGHNTVFWYRQTMMQGLELLAYFRNRAPLDDSGMPKDRFSAEMPDATLATLKIQPSEPRDSAVYFCASGLRAGYSYEQYFGPGTRLTVT.

This clone was detected only a few times. The chain links TRBV2 to TRBJ2-2; no definite D call. Germline V lookup: CDR1 SNHLY, CDR2 FYNNEI. The CDR3 contains 13 residues. Trimming shortened V by 1 base and J by 7 bases, and 7 bases separated the two germline ends. CDR3 residues: CASSEETLGELFF. The CDR3 DNA reads TGTGCCAGCAGTGAAGAGACCCTCGGGGAGCTGTTTTTT. The full variable domain, its missing parts supplied by reference TRBV2 and TRBJ2-2, is EPEVTQTPSHQVTQMGQEVILRCVPISNHLYFYWYRQILGQKVEFLVSFYNNEISEKSEIFDDQFSVERPDGSNFTLKIRSTKLEDSAMYFCASSEETLGELFFGEGSRLTVL.

V and J are TRBV2 and TRBJ1-4; 8 nucleotides line up with TRBD1. The CDR3 totals 15 residues. The V and J ends lost 0 bases and 7 bases, in that order; junction bases with no gene match: 4. Germline CDR1 reads SNHLY; CDR2 reads FYNNEI. CDR3 residues: CASSEAVTGGEKLFF. DNA of the CDR3: TGTGCCAGCAGTGAAGCTGTTACAGGGGGTGAAAAACTGTTTTTT.

This chain joins TRBV4-1 and TRBJ2-4; TRBD1 aligns across 8 bases. From germline, CDR1 is MGHRA and CDR2 YSYEKL. The CDR3 consists of 17 residues. V dropped 3 bases and J dropped 0; count of bases not matched to a gene: 7. CDR3 nucleotides: TGCGCCAGCAGCCAGGAAGGACAGGGTTTAGCCAAAAACATTCAGTACTTC. It translates to CASSQEGQGLAKNIQYF.

The chain joins TRBV27 to TRBJ2-5; TRBD2 matches 9 bases. After removal of 7 bases from V and 1 base from J, the junction contained 7 bases not matched to a gene. Germline values: CDR1 MNHEY, CDR2 SMNVEV (reference sequence). The CDR3 sequence is 15 residues long. As DNA, the CDR3 is TGTGCCAGCAAACTGCGGGGGGGCCTCCAAGAGACCCAGTACTTC. Encoded protein: CASKLRGGLQETQYF.

The rearrangement joins TRBV18 to TRBJ1-4; no reliable D call. The CDR3 is 15 residues long. Germline assignment: CDR1 KGHSH and CDR2 LQKENI. Deletions cut 6 bases from V and 9 bases from J, with 20 bases between. The CDR3 is CASSGLGAQGKKLFF. The CDR3 nucleotides are TGTGCCAGCTCGGGTTTGGGAGCTCAAGGAAAAAAACTGTTTTTT.

The chain is built from TRBV4-3 and TRBJ2-2; 7 bases are shared with TRBD2. Trimming removed 1 base from V and 0 bases from J; junction bases left unmatched: 8. Germline V gene data show CDR1 as LGHNA and CDR2 as YSLEER. The CDR3 consists of 18 residues. The CDR3 loop reads CASSQVNLRGANTGELFF. The CDR3 bases are TGCGCCAGCAGCCAAGTTAACCTTCGGGGGGCGAACACCGGGGAGCTGTTTTTT.

V gene TRBV5-6 combines with J gene TRBJ1-5, with 9 bases matching TRBD1. This CDR3 is built from 15 residues. Germline V lookup: CDR1 SGHDT, CDR2 YYEEEE. Trimming cost V 2 bases and J 5 bases; bases outside gene matches: 5. CDR3 in amino acids: CASSFNRGPYQPQHF. DNA for the CDR3: TGTGCCAGCAGCTTCAACAGGGGGCCGTATCAGCCCCAGCATTTT.

V and J are TRBV15 and TRBJ2-5; D might be TRBD2 (5 bases). V shed 4 bases and J shed 1 base, with 10 bases lying between them. The CDR3 is 14 residues long. The germline V gene encodes CDR1 LNHNV and CDR2 YYDKDF (reference sequence). CDR3 DNA: TGTGCCACCAGCAACTATGAGGGCCAAGAGACCCAGTACTTC. This sequence encodes CATSNYEGQETQYF.

The chain recombines TRBV7-9 with TRBJ1-6; 9 positions match TRBD1. J was trimmed by 7 bases and V by 5 bases; bases with no gene match: 9. The CDR3 runs to 16 residues. The germline V gene encodes CDR1 SEHNR and CDR2 FQNEAQ (reference sequence). The CDR3 region is CASSQQPGTGNSPLHF. CDR3 DNA sequence: TGTGCCAGCAGCCAACAGCCCGGGACAGGGAATTCACCCCTCCACTTT. Together with reference TRBV7-9 and TRBJ1-6, the CDR3 gives the full variable domain: DTGVSQNPRHKITKRGQNVTFRCDPISEHNRLYWYRQTLGQGPEFLTYFQNEAQLEKSRLLSDRFSAERPKGSFSTLEIQRTEQGDSAMYLCASSQQPGTGNSPLHFGNGTRLTVT.

The rearrangement joins TRBV10-2 to TRBJ2-7; no reliable D call. V was clipped by 0 bases and J by 0 bases, with 12 bases between them. CDR1 is WSHSY and CDR2 is SAAADI in the germline V gene. CDR3 size: 16 residues. The CDR3: CASSESLFSTSYEQYF. The CDR3, as DNA: TGCGCCAGCAGTGAGTCGCTGTTTTCAACCTCCTACGAGCAGTACTTC.

Points on this clone: Other DNA variants within this sample encode the same CDR3. The V and J genes are TRBV30 and TRBJ2-5; 7 nucleotides match TRBD1. This CDR3 contains 13 residues. With 0 bases clipped from V and 4 bases from J, the junction kept 2 bases outside the gene matches. CDR1 is GTSNPN, CDR2 SVGIG, per germline (reference sequence). CDR3 sequence (DNA): TGTGCCTGGAGTGTAGGGGGCTTAGAGACCCAGTACTTC. The encoded protein is CAWSVGGLETQYF.

The chain links TRBV9 to TRBJ1-3; D is unclear. The CDR3 length is 17 residues. Germline V gene sequence: CDR1 SGDLS, CDR2 YYNGEE. V was trimmed by 0 bases and J by 0 bases, leaving 13 bases between them. CDR3 amino acids: CASSVGAVLYSGNTIYF. The CDR3 region has the DNA TGTGCCAGCAGCGTAGGAGCGGTCCTCTACTCTGGAAACACCATATATTTT.

The chain recombines TRBV6-1 with TRBJ1-2, with 7 bases matching TRBD1. Trimming took 6 bases from V and 4 from J; bases not matched to a gene: 11. CDR1 is MNHNS and CDR2 is SASEGT in the germline V gene. The CDR3 loop spans 15 amino acids. The DNA for the CDR3 is TGTGCCAGCAGCGCCGGGACAGAACACCCCTATGGCTACACCTTC. Translating it yields CASSAGTEHPYGYTF.

On this clone itself: Other DNA sequences in this specimen translate into the identical CDR3. The rearrangement uses TRBV5-1 and TRBJ1-1; D gene ambiguous. The CDR3 has 14 amino acids. V was pared by 4 bases and J by 1 base, with 11 bases between. Looked up from germline, CDR1 is SGHRS and CDR2 is YFSETQ. The CDR3 region is CASSPPGRNTEAFF. The CDR3 bases are TGCGCCAGCAGCCCGCCGGGCAGGAACACTGAAGCTTTCTTT.

This rearrangement joins TRBV30 to TRBJ2-1, with D possibly TRBD2 on 6 matching bases. V was clipped by 7 bases and J by 7 bases, with 14 bases between them. CDR1 GTSNPN and CDR2 SVGIG come from the germline V gene (reference sequence). The CDR3 has 12 amino acids. CDR3 DNA sequence: TGTGCCTTTGGGCTAGCGCTTAATGAGCAGTTCTTC. Its translation: CAFGLALNEQFF.

Comment on this clone: Other nucleotide sequences in the sample specify the same CDR3. This chain connects TRBV7-9 to TRBJ2-5; 10 bases fit TRBD1. V dropped 0 bases and J dropped 5; count of bases not matched to a gene: 6. Germline values: CDR1 SEHNR, CDR2 FQNEAQ (reference sequence). CDR3 length equals 16 residues. The CDR3 region is CASSLARDRGRETQYF. DNA for the CDR3: TGTGCCAGCAGCTTAGCGCGCGACAGGGGGCGCGAGACCCAGTACTTC.

Notes on this clone: This CDR3 is also generated by other DNA sequences in the sample. The V gene is TRBV28, the J gene TRBJ1-5; D might be TRBD1 (5 bases). Looked up from germline, CDR1 is MDHEN and CDR2 is SYDVKM. Deletions cut 7 bases from V and 1 base from J, with 5 bases between. The CDR3 spans 12 residues. The CDR3 nucleotides are TGTGCCAGCAAGGGGAGCAATCAGCCCCAGCATTTT. Its protein product is CASKGSNQPQHF.

This clone was seen just once. The gene calls are TRBV6-1 and TRBJ1-1; D may be TRBD1 (5 bases). Germline V CDR1 and CDR2: MNHNS, SASEGT. V shed 5 bases and J shed 10 bases, with 14 bases lying between them. The CDR3 has 12 amino acids. Here the CDR3 DNA reads TGTGCCAGCAGTCTCCTGGGACTTCCAGCTTTCTTT. As protein: CASSLLGLPAFF.